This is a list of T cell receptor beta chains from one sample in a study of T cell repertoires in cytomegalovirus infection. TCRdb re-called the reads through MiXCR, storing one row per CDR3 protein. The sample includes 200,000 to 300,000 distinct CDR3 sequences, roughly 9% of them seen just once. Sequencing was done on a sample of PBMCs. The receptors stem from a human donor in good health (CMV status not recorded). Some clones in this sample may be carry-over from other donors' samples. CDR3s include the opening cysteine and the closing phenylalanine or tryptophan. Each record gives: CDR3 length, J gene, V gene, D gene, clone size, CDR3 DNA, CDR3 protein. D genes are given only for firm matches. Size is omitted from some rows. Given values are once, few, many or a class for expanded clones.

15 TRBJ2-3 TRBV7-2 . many TGTGCCAGCAGCTTAGGGCCTCCTCCTATAGATACGCAGTATTTT CASSLGPPPIDTQYF
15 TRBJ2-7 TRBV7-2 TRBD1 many TGTGCCAGCAGCTTAGGAGGACAGGCGTCCTACGAGCAGTACTTC CASSLGGQASYEQYF
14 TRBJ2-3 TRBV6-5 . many TGTGCCAGCCGGGTCGCTCTAACCACAGATACGCAGTATTTT CASRVALTTDTQYF
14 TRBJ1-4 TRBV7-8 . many TGTGCCAGCAGCTCGGACCGAACCAATGAAAAACTGTTTTTT CASSSDRTNEKLFF
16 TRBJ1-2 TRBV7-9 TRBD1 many TGTGCCAGCAGGGATCCGGGACAGGCCTTGTTCTATGGCTACACCTTC CASRDPGQALFYGYTF
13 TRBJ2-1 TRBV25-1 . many TGTGCCAGCAGGTCCCTGGTTGGGTATGAGCAGTTCTTC CASRSLVGYEQFF
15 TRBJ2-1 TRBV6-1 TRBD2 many TGTGCCAGCATTAAGAGCGGGATCCCCTACAATGAGCAGTTCTTC CASIKSGIPYNEQFF
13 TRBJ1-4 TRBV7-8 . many TGTGCCAGCGTGGGAACAGGGAAAGAAAAACTGTTTTTT CASVGTGKEKLFF
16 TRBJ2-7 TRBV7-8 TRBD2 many TGTGCCAGCAGCTTAGATAGTGCTAGCGGTACCTACGAGCAGTACTTC CASSLDSASGTYEQYF
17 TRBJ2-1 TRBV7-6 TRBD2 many TGTGCCAGCAGCTTACGTTCGGGAGGGAGCTCCTACAATGAGCAGTTCTTC CASSLRSGGSSYNEQFF
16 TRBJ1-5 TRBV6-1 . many TGTGCCAGCAGAAGGGGGACCGGTAGTAGCAATCAGCCCCAGCATTTT CASRRGTGSSNQPQHF
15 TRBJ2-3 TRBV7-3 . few TGTGCCAGCAGCTTAGATGGACTAAGAGGAGATACGCAGTATTTT CASSLDGLRGDTQYF
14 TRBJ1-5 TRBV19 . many TGTGCCAGTAGAGCCCGGGACAACAATCAGCCCCAGCATTTT CASRARDNNQPQHF
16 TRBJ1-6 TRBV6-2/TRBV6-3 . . TGTGCCAGCAGGGGGTTTTTACAGGCCCCCTCTCAACCCCTCCACTTT CASRGFLQAPSQPLHF
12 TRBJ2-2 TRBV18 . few TGTGCCAGCTCTACAAGCACCGGGGAGCTGTTTTTT CASSTSTGELFF
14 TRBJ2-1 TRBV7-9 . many TGTGCCAGCAGCTTAGCTGGGACCTACAATGAGCAGTTCTTC CASSLAGTYNEQFF
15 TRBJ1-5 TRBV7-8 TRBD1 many TGTGCCAGCAGCTTCCGGACAGGGAGCAATCAGCCCCAGCATTTT CASSFRTGSNQPQHF
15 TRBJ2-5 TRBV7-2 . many TGTGCCAGCAGTCTGACCCGGGACCCCCAAGAGACCCAGTACTTC CASSLTRDPQETQYF
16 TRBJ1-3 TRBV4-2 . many TGTGCCAGCAGCCAAGATCCCTCAGGGGTTGGAAACACCATATATTTT CASSQDPSGVGNTIYF
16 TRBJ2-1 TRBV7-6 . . TGTGCCAACAGCTTACCGATCTATAGCTCCTACAATGAGCAGTTCTTC CANSLPIYSSYNEQFF
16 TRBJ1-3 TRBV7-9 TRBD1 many TGTGCCAGCAGCCACACCGGGACAGGGTTTGGAAACACCATATATTTT CASSHTGTGFGNTIYF
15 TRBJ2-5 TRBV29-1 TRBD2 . TGCAGCGTTGAGGGTCGGACTAGCGGGCAAGAGACCCAGTACTTC CSVEGRTSGQETQYF
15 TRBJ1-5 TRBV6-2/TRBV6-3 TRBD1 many TGTGCCAGCAGTTACGCGGACAGGGGGAATCAGCCCCAGCATTTT CASSYADRGNQPQHF
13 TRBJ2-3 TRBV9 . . TGTGCCAGCAGCGTGACTCCCACAGATACGCAGTATTTT CASSVTPTDTQYF
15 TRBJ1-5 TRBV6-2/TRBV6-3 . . TGTGCCAGCAGAACCCCGCCCCTAAGAGGACAGCCCCAGCATTTT CASRTPPLRGQPQHF
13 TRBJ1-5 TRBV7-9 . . TGTGCCAGCAGCTTCGGACCCGGTCAGCCCCAGCATTTT CASSFGPGQPQHF
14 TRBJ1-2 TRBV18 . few TGTGCCAGCTCACCTTCGACAGAAGCCTATGGCTACACCTTC CASSPSTEAYGYTF
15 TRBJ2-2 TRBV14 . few TGTGCCAGCAGCCAAGTCCGGCAGTTCACCGGGGAGCTGTTTTTT CASSQVRQFTGELFF
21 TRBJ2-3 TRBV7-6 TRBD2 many TGTGCCAGCAGCTTAGGGGTTGGTAGCGGGAGACCGCGGACTAGCACAGATACGCAGTATTTT CASSLGVGSGRPRTSTDTQYF
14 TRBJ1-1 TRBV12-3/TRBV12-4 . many TGTGCCAGCAGTTTAAAGGGCACGAACACTGAAGCTTTCTTT CASSLKGTNTEAFF
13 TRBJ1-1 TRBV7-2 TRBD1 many TGTGCCAGCAGCTTAGGGGGACAGGTGACAGCTTTCTTT CASSLGGQVTAFF
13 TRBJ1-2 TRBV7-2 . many TGTGCCAGCAGCTTAGTTTCGGGAAGCGGCTACACCTTC CASSLVSGSGYTF
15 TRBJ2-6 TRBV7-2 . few TGTGCCAGCAGCAGTAGTGGGACTGGGGCCAACGTCCTGACTTTC CASSSSGTGANVLTF
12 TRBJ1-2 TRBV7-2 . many TGTGCCAGCAGCTTAGTCTTTCGCTTTTGGACCTTC CASSLVFRFWTF
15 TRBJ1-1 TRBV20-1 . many TGCAGTGCTAGTGCTCCTCGAGCCGTGAACACTGAAGCTTTCTTT CSASAPRAVNTEAFF
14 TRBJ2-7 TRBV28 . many TGTGCCAGCAGTTTTGGCGGGGCTAACTACGAGCAGTACTTC CASSFGGANYEQYF
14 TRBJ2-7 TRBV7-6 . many TGTGCCAGCAGCTTAGCGGTCGGGGCATACGAGCAGTACTTC CASSLAVGAYEQYF
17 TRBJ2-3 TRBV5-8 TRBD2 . TGTGCCAGCAGAGTTGCTAGCGGGAGTTGGCTCACAGATACGCAGTATTTT CASRVASGSWLTDTQYF
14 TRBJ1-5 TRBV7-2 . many TGTGCCAGCAGCCTGGTGCCCGAGATTCAGCCCCAGCATTTT CASSLVPEIQPQHF
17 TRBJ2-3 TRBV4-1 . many TGCGCCAGCAGCCATCCTATCCTACATCCCGACGGGGATACGCAGTATTTT CASSHPILHPDGDTQYF
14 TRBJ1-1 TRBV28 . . TGTGCCAGCAGTTCACCCGGGACAACGACTGAAGCTTTCTTT CASSSPGTTTEAFF
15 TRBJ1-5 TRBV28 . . TGTGCCAGCAGTGGGACACTAGGAGGCAATCAGCCCCAGCATTTT CASSGTLGGNQPQHF
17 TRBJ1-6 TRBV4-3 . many TGCGCCAGCAGCCAGGTTAGCCGGGGGCTCTTGCATTCACCCCTCCACTTT CASSQVSRGLLHSPLHF
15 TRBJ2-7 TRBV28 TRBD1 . TGTGCCAGCAGTTTGCGGGACAGGGTTTATAGCGAGCAGTACTTC CASSLRDRVYSEQYF
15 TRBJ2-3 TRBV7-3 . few TGTGCCAGCAGCCAAGGTGGGGTTAGCACAGATACGCAGTATTTT CASSQGGVSTDTQYF
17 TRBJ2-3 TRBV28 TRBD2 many TGTGCCAGCAGCCCGATGCTAGCGGGGGGGCAGCCAGATACGCAGTATTTT CASSPMLAGGQPDTQYF
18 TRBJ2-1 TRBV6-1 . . TGTGCCAGCAGTTTCGGATTGGGGCGGGGAGATTCTTCCATTGAGCAGTTCTTC CASSFGLGRGDSSIEQFF
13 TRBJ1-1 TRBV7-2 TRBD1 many TGTGCCAGCAGCTTGGCTGGGACAGCTGAAGCTTTCTTT CASSLAGTAEAFF
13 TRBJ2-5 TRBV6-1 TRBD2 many TGTGCCAGCATCAAAGCGGGAGCGGAGACCCAGTACTTC CASIKAGAETQYF
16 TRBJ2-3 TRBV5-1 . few TGCGCCAGCAGCTTGGTTAGCCTAAGTAGCACAGATACGCAGTATTTT CASSLVSLSSTDTQYF
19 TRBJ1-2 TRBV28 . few TGTGCCAGCAGTTTGGCCGGGCTAAGAGGGGGGAGGCTAAACTATGGCTACACCTTC CASSLAGLRGGRLNYGYTF
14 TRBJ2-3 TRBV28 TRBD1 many TGTGCCAGCACCGACAGGGGGCTGGCAGATACGCAGTATTTT CASTDRGLADTQYF
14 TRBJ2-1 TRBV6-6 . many TGTGCCAGCAGTTACTCAACGGGGGCGAGGGAGCAGTTCTTC CASSYSTGAREQFF